The rows below give T cell receptor beta chains drawn from one sample of a study of shared clonotypes between healthy human individuals. Method: immunoSEQ multiplex PCR; TCRdb's copy keeps in-frame clones and lacks some. There are about 680,000 clones in the sample; around two thirds occur only once, and roughly 1.7% lies in the top ten. The sequencing input was memory CD4+ T cells sorted from blood. The receptors shown here come from a woman aged 30 to 39 in good health. Each CDR3 is given with its conserved first and last residue. The D gene is left open where the match is weak. The size of a clone is reported for some rows only, either as once, few or many, or as a class for expanded clones.

clone size | D gene | J gene | V gene | CDR3 protein | CDR3 DNA
- | TRBD2 | TRBJ2-1 | TRBV28 | CATQGVAGNEQFF | TGTGCCACTCAAGGGGTAGCGGGCAATGAGCAGTTCTTC
- | - | TRBJ2-1 | TRBV5-5 | CASSLNEQFF | TGTGCCAGCAGCTTAAATGAGCAGTTCTTC
few | TRBD1 | TRBJ2-7 | TRBV30 | CAWSSRQGVSYEQYF | TGTGCCTGGAGTAGTAGACAGGGGGTTTCCTACGAGCAGTACTTC
few | TRBD2 | TRBJ2-5 | TRBV10-2 | CASSGTSGYQETQYF | TGCGCCAGCAGTGGGACTAGCGGGTACCAAGAGACCCAGTACTTC
few | TRBD2 | TRBJ2-3 | TRBV6-1 | CASKRTGTSIDTQYF | TGTGCCAGCAAGCGAACCGGGACTAGTATAGATACGCAGTATTTT
- | TRBD1 | TRBJ2-1 | TRBV27 | CASRSDRSFQSEQFF | TGTGCCAGCAGATCGGACAGGTCGTTCCAGAGCGAGCAGTTCTTC
- | - | TRBJ2-1 | TRBV5-1 | CASSIGSEQFF | TGCGCCAGCAGCATAGGGAGTGAGCAGTTCTTC
- | - | TRBJ1-6 | TRBV30 | CAWSRTASRSYNSPLHF | TGTGCCTGGAGCCGGACAGCGAGTCGCTCCTATAATTCACCCCTCCACTTT
- | - | TRBJ1-2 | TRBV7-2 | CASSFGGHYGYTF | TGTGCCAGCAGCTTCGGGGGGCACTATGGCTACACCTTC
- | - | TRBJ2-7 | TRBV10-1 | CASSEWTEQYF | TGCGCCAGCAGTGAGTGGACCGAGCAGTACTTC
few | - | TRBJ1-1 | TRBV25-1 | CASSGADPPTGNTEAFF | TGTGCCAGCAGTGGAGCGGACCCACCCACGGGGAACACTGAAGCTTTCTTT
- | - | TRBJ2-2 | TRBV7-7 | CASSASRANTGELFF | TGTGCCAGCAGCGCGTCGCGGGCAAACACCGGGGAGCTGTTTTTT
- | TRBD2 | TRBJ2-3 | TRBV19 | CASSPRLAGGPRVSTDTQYF | TGTGCCAGTAGTCCTCGACTAGCGGGAGGGCCACGTGTAAGCACAGATACGCAGTATTTT
- | - | TRBJ2-7 | TRBV29-1 | CSVDGRGDYEQYF | TGCAGCGTTGATGGCAGGGGGGACTACGAGCAGTACTTC
- | TRBD1 | TRBJ1-2 | TRBV28 | CASSQTGGSYGYTF | TGTGCCAGCAGTCAGACAGGGGGCAGCTATGGCTACACCTTC
- | TRBD2 | TRBJ2-3 | TRBV5-1 | CASRSGGLVDTQYF | TGCGCCAGCCGGTCGGGAGGGCTGGTAGATACGCAGTATTTT
few | TRBD1 | TRBJ2-7 | TRBV13 | CASSPGQGKTYEQYF | TGTGCCAGCAGTCCGGGACAGGGCAAAACCTACGAGCAGTACTTC
- | - | TRBJ2-5 | TRBV6-6 | CASSYGTGETQYF | TGTGCCAGCAGTTACGGGACCGGGGAGACCCAGTACTTC
- | - | TRBJ1-5 | TRBV7-9 | CASSSELGGYGGPQHF | TGTGCCAGCAGCTCCGAGCTCGGGGGCTATGGGGGGCCCCAGCATTTT
- | TRBD2 | TRBJ2-6 | TRBV28 | CASSSPGDSGGSGANVLTF | TGTGCCAGCAGTTCACCTGGGGATAGCGGGGGCTCTGGGGCCAACGTCCTGACTTTC
- | - | TRBJ1-5 | TRBV15 | CATSRDIGSNQPQHF | TGTGCCACCAGCAGAGATATAGGGTCCAATCAGCCCCAGCATTTT
once | - | TRBJ2-1 | TRBV28 | CASRYLGVGYNEQFF | TGTGCCAGCAGATACTTGGGGGTGGGCTACAATGAGCAGTTCTTC
- | TRBD2 | TRBJ2-2 | TRBV28 | CASSNPGLAGVGGELFF | TGTGCCAGCAGTAATCCGGGACTAGCGGGAGTTGGCGGGGAGCTGTTTTTT
- | - | TRBJ2-1 | TRBV18 | CASSPPGWEQFF | TGTGCCAGCTCACCACCGGGGTGGGAGCAGTTCTTC
- | TRBD1 | TRBJ1-2 | TRBV5-6 | CASSPYTGTGLRGYTF | TGTGCCAGCAGCCCGTACACCGGGACAGGTTTGAGGGGCTACACCTTC
few | - | TRBJ2-7 | TRBV11-2 | CASSHPPGEQYF | TGTGCCAGCAGCCACCCCCCCGGCGAGCAGTACTTC
- | - | TRBJ2-1 | TRBV6-1 | CASNRGPQGDEQFF | TGTGCCAGCAATAGGGGACCTCAGGGCGATGAGCAGTTCTTC
few | - | TRBJ1-4 | TRBV4-1 | CASSQDALSEKLFF | TGCGCCAGCAGCCAAGATGCCCTATCCGAAAAACTGTTTTTT
- | - | TRBJ2-7 | TRBV6-5 | CASSPAGYEQYF | TGTGCCAGCAGCCCCGCCGGCTACGAGCAGTACTTC
- | - | TRBJ2-5 | TRBV27 | CASSFWQGRKETQYF | TGTGCCAGCAGTTTTTGGCAGGGGCGGAAAGAGACCCAGTACTTC
- | - | TRBJ1-1 | TRBV19 | CASKFPAPGTEAFF | TGTGCCAGTAAATTTCCCGCACCGGGCACTGAAGCTTTCTTT
many | TRBD1 | TRBJ2-2 | TRBV25-1 | CASSDRQGAVNTGELFF | TGTGCCAGCAGTGACAGACAGGGGGCCGTGAACACCGGGGAGCTGTTTTTT